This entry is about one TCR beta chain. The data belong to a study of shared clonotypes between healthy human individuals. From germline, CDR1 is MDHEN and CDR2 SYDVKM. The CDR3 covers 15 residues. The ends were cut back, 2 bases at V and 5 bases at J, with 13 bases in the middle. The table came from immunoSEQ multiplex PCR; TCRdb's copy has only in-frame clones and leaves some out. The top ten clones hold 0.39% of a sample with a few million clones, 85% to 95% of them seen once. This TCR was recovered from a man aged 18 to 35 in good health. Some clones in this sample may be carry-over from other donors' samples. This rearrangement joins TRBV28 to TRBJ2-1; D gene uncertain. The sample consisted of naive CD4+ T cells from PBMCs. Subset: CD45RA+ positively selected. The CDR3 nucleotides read TGTGCCAGCAGTTTAAGGTCTCTAGGGCACAATGAGCAGTTCTTC. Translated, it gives CASSLRSLGHNEQFF.